The source of this TCR beta chain is a study of shared clonotypes between healthy human individuals. As for the study in general: The people who gave samples were two women and three men aged 18 to 49.

The V gene lost 0 bases and the J gene lost 1 base, with 22 bases spanning the gap. CDR3 length equals 20 residues. In germline, CDR1 is WNHNN, CDR2 SYGVQD (reference sequence). Libraries were prepared by immunoSEQ multiplex PCR; TCRdb keeps only in-frame clonotypes and omits some of them. Found here are approximately 640,000 clones, about 92% of them singletons; the top ten hold around a third. Input material: memory CD8+ T cells from PBMCs. Noted subset: CD45RO+ cells pooled with CCR7-negative TemRA cells. The gene calls are TRBV10-1 and TRBJ1-5; D possibly corresponds to TRBD1 (5 bases). The TCR comes from a young man in good health. Some clones in this sample may be carry-over from other donors' samples. The CDR3 region is CASSESLGPGPSYSNQPQHF. DNA of the CDR3: TGCGCCAGCAGTGAGTCCCTAGGACCAGGGCCTTCATACAGCAATCAGCCCCAGCATTTT.